Below are 10 T cell receptor beta chains sequenced from a single sample in a study of tumor-infiltrating lymphocytes in primary liver carcinoma (dated by TCRdb to 2017 to 2019). The instrument was an Illumina HiSeq 2500. TCRbeta-specific cDNA was reverse-transcribed from 500 to 550 ng total RNA using a constant-region primer and ProtoScript II reverse transcriptase. TCRbeta libraries were built with three nested multiplex PCR rounds, a slightly modified ARM-PCR procedure. Multiplex TRBV1-TRBV30 forward primers and a Cbeta reverse primer were used in the first two PCR rounds, each of which was run for 9 to 11 cycles. TCRdb reworked the public reads: Q25 trimming with fastp, MiXCR clone assembly, productive beta chains retained. All rows with the same CDR3 protein become a single entry with the most common DNA and genes. Across this sample there are 40,000 to 50,000 distinct CDR3 sequences, with around 79% seen only once. 25% to 30% of the sample comes from the top ten.

Total RNA and DNA were co-extracted from approximately 20-30 mg of bulk tissue with the AllPrep DNA/RNA mini kit, without cell sorting. The sequenced sample was liver tumor tissue from sampling region 3. Per the publication, the cell subset or site label means: tumor region T3, left-lateral pole. The receptors originated from a man aged 35 to 55 with primary liver carcinoma and hepatitis B virus infection.

Comments on this clonotype: One junction end does not reproduce the germline sequence, and a read error may be involved. The V call is TRBV5-1, the J call TRBJ2-7, with 7 nucleotides matching TRBD2. This CDR3 comprises 15 residues. Germline values: CDR1 SGHRS, CDR2 YFSETQ. This chain's CDR3 is CPSGETCGGVYEQYF. DNA of the CDR3: TGCCCCAGCGGCGAGACTTGCGGGGGTGTCTACGAGCAGTACTTC.

This clonotype was found many times. The rearrangement joins TRBV14 to TRBJ1-5; tentatively, D is TRBD1 (6 bases). Trimming took off 0 bases at V and 9 bases at J, with 9 bases between the two ends. This CDR3 has 13 amino acids. CDR1 is SGHDN, CDR2 FVKESK, per germline. The CDR3 nucleotides read TGTGCCAGCAGCCAAGAAGGGGGGACGCCCCAGCATTTT. It encodes CASSQEGGTPQHF.

With regard to this clonotype: Because it lacks the conserved phenylalanine or tryptophan at the end, this CDR3 is likely a read error. No DNA is shown, since the ends of the CDR3 on it are uncertain; the CDR3 is the one TCRdb lists. The chain combines TRBV14 with TRBJ2-2; TRBD2 is the table's D call, not checked against the DNA. In germline, CDR1 is SGHDN, CDR2 FVKESK. With termini counted, the CDR3 has 16 amino acids. The CDR3 spells CASSQSRAANTGELFL.

Comment on this clonotype: This may be a read error: a much more frequent sequence differs by one nucleotide. The CDR3 region is CASGLFPSQPQHF. CDR3 in DNA: TGTGCCAGCGGCTTGTTCCCGAGTCAGCCCCAGCATTTT. This rearrangement joins TRBV7-8 to TRBJ1-5, with D hard to call. Germline CDR1 is SGHVS and CDR2 is FQNEAQ. The CDR3 length is 13 residues.

As regards this clonotype: One end of the junction does not line up with germline, which may come from a read error. V usage is TRBV29-1 and J usage is TRBJ1-2; D ambiguous. Germline CDR1 is SQVTM and CDR2 is ANQGSEA. The CDR3 totals 14 residues. CDR3 nucleotide sequence: TGCAGCGTTGAAGACGTGGAGAGCGACTATGGTTACACCTTC. Its translation is CSVEDVESDYGYTF.

As to this clonotype: Germline is not matched at one junction end, which may reflect a read error. The chain has TRBV11-2 and TRBJ2-7; TRBD2 matches at 12 bases. The CDR3 consists of 14 residues. The germline V gene encodes CDR1 SGHAT and CDR2 FQNNGV. CDR3 nucleotide sequence: TGTGACAGCAAAGGACTAGCGGGAACCTACGAGCTGTACTTC. Its protein is CDSKGLAGTYELYF.

Concerning this clonotype itself: One end of the junction varies from germline; a read error may be responsible. This chain uses TRBV28 with TRBJ2-2; no clear D. Germline V gene sequence: CDR1 MDHEN, CDR2 SYDVKM. The CDR3 totals 16 residues. The CDR3 nucleotides read TGTACCAGCAGTCCACATGGGCTGTTGAACACCGGGGAGCTGTTTTTT. Translation: CTSSPHGLLNTGELFF.

The J gene is TRBJ2-5, the V gene TRBV5-1, with D perhaps TRBD1 (5 bases). This CDR3 comprises 12 residues. The V and J ends lost 3 bases and 7 bases respectively, with 10 bases between them. Germline lookup yields CDR1 SGHRS and CDR2 YFSETQ. The CDR3 coding sequence is TGCGCCAGCAGCTCTATAAGGGGGACCCAGTACTTC. It is translated as CASSSIRGTQYF.

Details on this clonotype: A read error may account for a junction end that differs from germline. The chain combines TRBV5-6 with TRBJ2-7, with TRBD2 as a possible D gene (5 bases). CDR1 is SGHDT, CDR2 YYEEEE, per germline. The CDR3 extends over 18 amino acids. The CDR3 region has the DNA TGTGCCAACAGCCACTCCTCATTTACCAGGACTTTCCTCTACGAGCAGTACTTC. It specifies CANSHSSFTRTFLYEQYF.

Concerning this clonotype: The junction differs from germline at one of its ends, possibly a read error. The chain couples TRBV11-2 to TRBJ2-2; TRBD2 might be the D (5 bases). Germline CDR1 SGHAT, CDR2 FQNNGV. The length of the CDR3 is 14 residues. CDR3 residues: CANSLSSGTGELSF. The DNA of the CDR3 is TGTGCCAACAGCTTAAGCTCGGGAACCGGGGAGCTGTCCTTT.